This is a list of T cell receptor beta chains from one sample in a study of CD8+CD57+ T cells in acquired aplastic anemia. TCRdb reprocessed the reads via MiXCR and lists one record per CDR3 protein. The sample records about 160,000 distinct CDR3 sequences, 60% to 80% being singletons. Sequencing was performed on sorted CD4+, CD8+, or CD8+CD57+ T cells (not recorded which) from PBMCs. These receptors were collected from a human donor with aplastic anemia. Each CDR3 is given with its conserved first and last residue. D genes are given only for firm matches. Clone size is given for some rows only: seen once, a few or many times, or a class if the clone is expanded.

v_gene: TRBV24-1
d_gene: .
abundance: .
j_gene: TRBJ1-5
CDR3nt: TGTGCCACCATTGGCCGGTGGGTCAATCAGCCCCAGCATTTT
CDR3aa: CATIGRWVNQPQHF

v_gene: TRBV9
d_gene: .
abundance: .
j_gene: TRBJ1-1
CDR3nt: TGTGCCAGCAGCGTTTTGCTAGACGACACTGAAGCTTTCTTT
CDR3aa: CASSVLLDDTEAFF

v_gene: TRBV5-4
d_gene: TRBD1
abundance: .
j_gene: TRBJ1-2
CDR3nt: TGTGCCAGCAGCTCTTTAGGGGGACAGGGGGGCTACACCTTC
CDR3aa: CASSSLGGQGGYTF

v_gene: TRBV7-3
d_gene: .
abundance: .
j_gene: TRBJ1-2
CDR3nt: TGTGCCAGCAGTGGAGCGGTTAACTATGGCTACACCTTC
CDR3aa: CASSGAVNYGYTF

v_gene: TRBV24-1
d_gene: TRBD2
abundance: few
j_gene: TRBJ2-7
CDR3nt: TGTGCCACCAGTGGGGGGACTAGCGGGACCAGAACCTACGAGCAGTACTTC
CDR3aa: CATSGGTSGTRTYEQYF

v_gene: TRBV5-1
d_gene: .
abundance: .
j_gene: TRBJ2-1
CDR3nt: TGCGCCAGCACCAGCCATGAGCAGTTCTTC
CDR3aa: CASTSHEQFF

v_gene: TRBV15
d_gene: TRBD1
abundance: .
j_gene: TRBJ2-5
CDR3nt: TGTGCCACCAGCAGAGTTGGCAGGGGGCGAGGCGAGACCCAGTACTTC
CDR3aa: CATSRVGRGRGETQYF

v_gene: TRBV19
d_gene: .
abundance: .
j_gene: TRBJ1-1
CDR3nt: TGTGCCAGTAGTATTGCCGGGGGAGACGGTGAAGCTTTCTTT
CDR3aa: CASSIAGGDGEAFF

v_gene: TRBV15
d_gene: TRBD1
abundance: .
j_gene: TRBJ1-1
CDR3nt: TGTGCCACCAGCGCGAAACAGGGGGCGAACACTGAAGCTTTCTTT
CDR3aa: CATSAKQGANTEAFF

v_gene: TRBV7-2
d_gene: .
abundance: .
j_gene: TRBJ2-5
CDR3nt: TGTGCCAGCAGTGTGTCGGGGATCGGGGAGACCCAGTACTTC
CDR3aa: CASSVSGIGETQYF

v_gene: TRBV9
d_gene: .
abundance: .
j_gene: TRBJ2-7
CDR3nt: TGTGCCAGCAGCGTCGGTCCACCGGGGGAGCAGTACTTC
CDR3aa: CASSVGPPGEQYF

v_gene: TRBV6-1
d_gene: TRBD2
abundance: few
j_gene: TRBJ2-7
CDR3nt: TGTGCCAGCAGCTTAGCCCGGACTAGCCACGAGCAGTACTTC
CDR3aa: CASSLARTSHEQYF

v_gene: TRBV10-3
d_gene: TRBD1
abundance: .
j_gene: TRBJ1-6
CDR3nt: TGTGCCATCAGTGAGGGGACAGGTGCACCCCTCCACTTT
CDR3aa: CAISEGTGAPLHF

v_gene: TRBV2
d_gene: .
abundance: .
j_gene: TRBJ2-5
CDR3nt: TGTGCCAGCAGCGCCCCGCCCGTCCAAGAGACCCAGTACTTC
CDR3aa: CASSAPPVQETQYF

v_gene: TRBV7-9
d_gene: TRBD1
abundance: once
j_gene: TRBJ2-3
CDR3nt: TGTGCCAGCACGCCAGGACAGGCAGACACAGATACGCAGTATTTT
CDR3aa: CASTPGQADTDTQYF

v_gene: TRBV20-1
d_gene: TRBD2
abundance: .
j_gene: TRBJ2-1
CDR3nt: TGCAGTGCTAGAGATGCCTTAGGCGGGAGGGCCGGCAATGAGCAGTTCTTC
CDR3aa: CSARDALGGRAGNEQFF

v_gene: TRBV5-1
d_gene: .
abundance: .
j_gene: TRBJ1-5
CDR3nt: TGCGCCAGCATTGGACAGTATAGCAATCAGCCCCAGCATTTT
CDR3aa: CASIGQYSNQPQHF

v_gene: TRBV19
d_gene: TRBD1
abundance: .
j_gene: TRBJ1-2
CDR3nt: TGTGCCAGTAGTCCTAATTCGGACAGGGGGTATGGCTACACCTTC
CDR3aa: CASSPNSDRGYGYTF

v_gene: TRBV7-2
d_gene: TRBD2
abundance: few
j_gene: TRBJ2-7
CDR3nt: TGTGCCAGCAGCCCCCTCGGGGGGGGGCATCGGGCCTACGAGCAGTACTTC
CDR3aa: CASSPLGGGHRAYEQYF

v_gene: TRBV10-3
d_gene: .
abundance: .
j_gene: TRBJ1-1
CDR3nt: TGTGCCATCAGTAATCAGCAGGGGTTAACTGAAGCTTTCTTT
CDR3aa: CAISNQQGLTEAFF

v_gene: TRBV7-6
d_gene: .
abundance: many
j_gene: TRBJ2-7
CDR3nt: TGTGCCAGCAGCCCGCCGGGACGGCCCTACGAGCAGTACTTC
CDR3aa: CASSPPGRPYEQYF

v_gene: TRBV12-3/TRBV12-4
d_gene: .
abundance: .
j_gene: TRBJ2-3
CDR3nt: TGCGCCAGCAGTTTAGGTCGGACCAGCACAGATACGCAGTATTTT
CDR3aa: CASSLGRTSTDTQYF

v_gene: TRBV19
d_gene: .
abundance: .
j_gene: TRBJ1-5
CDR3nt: TGTGCCAGTAGTACGACAGTAAATAGCAATCAGCCCCAGCATTTT
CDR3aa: CASSTTVNSNQPQHF

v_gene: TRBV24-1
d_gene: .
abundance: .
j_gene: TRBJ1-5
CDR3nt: TGTGCCACCAGTGCAGGGGCTCAGCCCCAGCATTTT
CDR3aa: CATSAGAQPQHF

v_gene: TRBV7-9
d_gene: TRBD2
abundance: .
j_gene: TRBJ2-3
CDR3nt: TGTGCCAGCAGCTCCACGGGACTAGACACAGATACGCAGTATTTT
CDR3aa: CASSSTGLDTDTQYF

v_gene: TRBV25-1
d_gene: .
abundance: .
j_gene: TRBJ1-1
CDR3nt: TGTGCCAGCAGTGGCCTTCAGGGCCAGAACACTGAAGCTTTCTTT
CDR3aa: CASSGLQGQNTEAFF

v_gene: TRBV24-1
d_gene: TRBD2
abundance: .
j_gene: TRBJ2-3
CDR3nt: TGTGCCACCAGTGATTTCTGGCTAGCGGGGGGCACAGATACGCAGTATTTT
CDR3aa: CATSDFWLAGGTDTQYF

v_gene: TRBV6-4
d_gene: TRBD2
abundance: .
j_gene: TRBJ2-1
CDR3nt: TGTGCCAGCGGGGGGGGGTTGAATGAGCAGTTCTTC
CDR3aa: CASGGGLNEQFF

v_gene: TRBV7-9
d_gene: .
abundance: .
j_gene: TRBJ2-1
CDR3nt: TGTGCCAGCAGCTTAGCGACGGGAGTCTCCTACAATGAGCAGTTCTTC
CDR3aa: CASSLATGVSYNEQFF

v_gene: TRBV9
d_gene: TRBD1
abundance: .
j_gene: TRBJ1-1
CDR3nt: TGTGCCAGCAGACCGGGACAGGCGTTAAGCACTGAAGCTTTCTTT
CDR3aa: CASRPGQALSTEAFF

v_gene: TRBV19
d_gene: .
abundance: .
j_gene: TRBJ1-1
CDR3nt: TGTGCCAGTAGTTTTAGTACCGGTATCGCTAACACTGAAGCTTTCTTT
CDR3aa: CASSFSTGIANTEAFF

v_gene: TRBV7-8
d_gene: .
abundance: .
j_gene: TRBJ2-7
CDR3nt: TGTGCCAGCAGCTTGGGGGCGGGCTACTCCTACGAGCAGTACTTC
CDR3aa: CASSLGAGYSYEQYF

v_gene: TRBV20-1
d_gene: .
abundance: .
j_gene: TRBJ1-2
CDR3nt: TGCAGTGCCCTTTCCCTTATGGAACCCTATGGCTACACCTTC
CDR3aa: CSALSLMEPYGYTF

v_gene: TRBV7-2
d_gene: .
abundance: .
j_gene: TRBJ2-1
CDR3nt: TGTGCCAGCAGCTACGGAGGGGGCAATGAGCAGTTCTTC
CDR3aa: CASSYGGGNEQFF

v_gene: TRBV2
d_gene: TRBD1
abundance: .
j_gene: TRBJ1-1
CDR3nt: TGTGCCAGCAGTTCCAGGGGGGACACTGAAGCTTTCTTT
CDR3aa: CASSSRGDTEAFF

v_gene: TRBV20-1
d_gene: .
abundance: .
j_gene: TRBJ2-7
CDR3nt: TGCAGTGCTCAGCCCGAGGTGAGGGAGCCCTACGAGCAGTACTTC
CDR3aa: CSAQPEVREPYEQYF

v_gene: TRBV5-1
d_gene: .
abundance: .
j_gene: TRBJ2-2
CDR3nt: TGCGCCAGCAGCTTGACAGGGTACACCGGGGAGCTGTTTTTT
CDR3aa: CASSLTGYTGELFF

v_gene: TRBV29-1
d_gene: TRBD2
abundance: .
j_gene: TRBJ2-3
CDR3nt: TGCAGCGTAGACCCGGGACTAGCGGGGTTGGATACGCAGTATTTT
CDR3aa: CSVDPGLAGLDTQYF

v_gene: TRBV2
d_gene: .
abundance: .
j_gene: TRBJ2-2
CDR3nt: TGTGCCAGCAGGTATAGCTCCGGGGAGCTGTTTTTT
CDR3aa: CASRYSSGELFF

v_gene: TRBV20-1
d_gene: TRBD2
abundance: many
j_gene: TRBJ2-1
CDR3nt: TGCAGTGCCAGCAGTAGTGGCGGGGGGGAATACAATGAGCAGTTCTTC
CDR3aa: CSASSSGGGEYNEQFF

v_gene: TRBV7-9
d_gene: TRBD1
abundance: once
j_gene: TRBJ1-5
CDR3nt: TGTGCCAGCAGCTTAGCGGGCGGACAGGGGAGAAGCAATCAGCCCCAGCATTTT
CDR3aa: CASSLAGGQGRSNQPQHF

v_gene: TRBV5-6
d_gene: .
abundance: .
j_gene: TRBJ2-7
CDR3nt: TGTGCCAGCAGCTTGGGGCAGGGAGGCCTCGAGCAGTACTTC
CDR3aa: CASSLGQGGLEQYF

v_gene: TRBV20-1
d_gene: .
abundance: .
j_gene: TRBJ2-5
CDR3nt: TGCAGTGCTCAGCCCGAGGTGAGGGAGACCCAGTACTTC
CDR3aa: CSAQPEVRETQYF

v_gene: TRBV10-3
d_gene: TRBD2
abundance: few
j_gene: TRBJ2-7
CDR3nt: TGTGCCATCAGTGAGGACGCGGGGAGGGCCTACGAGCAGTACTTC
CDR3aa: CAISEDAGRAYEQYF

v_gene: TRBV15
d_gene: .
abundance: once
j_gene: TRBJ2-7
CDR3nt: TGTGCCACCAGCAGAGATATGGACGAGCAGTACTTC
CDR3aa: CATSRDMDEQYF

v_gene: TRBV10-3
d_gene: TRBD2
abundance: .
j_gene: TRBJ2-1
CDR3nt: TGTGCCATCAGTGGAGGGACTAGCGGGTTCAATGAGCAGTTCTTC
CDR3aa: CAISGGTSGFNEQFF

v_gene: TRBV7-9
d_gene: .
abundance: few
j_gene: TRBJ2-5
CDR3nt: TGTGCCAGCAGCTGGGTGGGCCGGGGTCAAGAGACCCAGTACTTC
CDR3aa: CASSWVGRGQETQYF

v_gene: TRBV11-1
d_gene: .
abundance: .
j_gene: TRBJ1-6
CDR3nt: TGTGCCAGCAGCTTAAACGGGCTGGGATCTAATTCACCCCTCCACTTT
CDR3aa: CASSLNGLGSNSPLHF

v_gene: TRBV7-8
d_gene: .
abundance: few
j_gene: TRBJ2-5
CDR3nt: TGTGCCAGCAGCTTCCCGTACCAAGAGACCCAGTACTTC
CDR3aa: CASSFPYQETQYF

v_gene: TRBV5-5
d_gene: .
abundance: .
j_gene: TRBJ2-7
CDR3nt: TGTGCCAGCAGCTTGAGACGCTTCACCGGCGAGCAGTACTTC
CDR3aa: CASSLRRFTGEQYF

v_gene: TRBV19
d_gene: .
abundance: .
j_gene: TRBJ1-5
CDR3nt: TGTGCCAGTAGTACCTCCCAGGGCAATCAGCCCCAGCATTTT
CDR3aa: CASSTSQGNQPQHF

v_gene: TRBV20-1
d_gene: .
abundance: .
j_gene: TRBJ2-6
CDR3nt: TGCAGTGCTAGAGTTGACACTATTATACTGAGCTCTGGGGCCAACGTCCTGACTTTC
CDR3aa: CSARVDTIILSSGANVLTF

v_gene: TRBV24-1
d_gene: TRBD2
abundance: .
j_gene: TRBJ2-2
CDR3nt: TGTGCCACCAGTGATATTAGCGGGAGGGCGCACACCGGGGAGCTGTTTTTT
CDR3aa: CATSDISGRAHTGELFF